This T cell receptor beta chain was identified in a study of T cell changes during pregnancy in multiple sclerosis. The protocol was immunoSEQ multiplex PCR, while the TCRdb copy is restricted to in-frame clones and leaves out a portion. Of about 34,000 clones in the sample, approximately 90% were seen once. The germline gives CDR1 SGHNT, CDR2 YENEEA. Trimming pared 2 bases from V and 5 bases from J, leaving 15 bases between. The CDR3 extends over 16 amino acids. Specimen: CD8+ T cells from peripheral blood mononuclear cells, collected in the third trimester of pregnancy. The V gene is TRBV11-3, the J gene TRBJ2-2; the D gene is possibly TRBD1 (5 bases). This TCR derives from a female donor with multiple sclerosis, enrolled in a pregnancy study. The CDR3 is CASSLLGQGSTGELFF. The DNA for the CDR3 is TGTGCCAGCAGCTTATTGGGGCAGGGAAGTACCGGGGAGCTGTTTTTT.